These T cell receptor beta chains were read from a single sample in a study of CD8 T cell repertoires and HIV-1 epitope variants. This table comes from immunoSEQ multiplex PCR, and its TCRdb copy is limited to in-frame clones, with some not included. The profile covers roughly 4,800 clones, with around 67% appearing a single time and about 41% taken by the ten largest. The antigens for these receptors are not known. Sequencing was performed on cultured CD8+ T cells derived from PBMCs. These receptors all come from a male donor with HIV. CDR3s include the opening cysteine and the closing phenylalanine or tryptophan. Each record gives: V gene, J gene, D gene, CDR3 protein. A D gene is named only where the DNA matches it firmly.

V gene: TRBV7-9; J gene: TRBJ2-1; D gene: -; CDR3 protein: CASSLDPDEQFF
V gene: TRBV28; J gene: TRBJ1-1; D gene: -; CDR3 protein: CASSLRGTEAFF
V gene: TRBV2; J gene: TRBJ1-1; D gene: -; CDR3 protein: CASSDFFTNTEAFF
V gene: TRBV27; J gene: TRBJ2-7; D gene: TRBD1; CDR3 protein: CASSRQGYYEQYF
V gene: TRBV11-3; J gene: TRBJ1-1; D gene: -; CDR3 protein: CASSFMGGTEAFF
V gene: TRBV7-6; J gene: TRBJ1-1; D gene: -; CDR3 protein: CASSPGMNTEAFF
V gene: TRBV28; J gene: TRBJ1-5; D gene: -; CDR3 protein: CASSFYGGGQPQHF
V gene: TRBV5-4; J gene: TRBJ2-5; D gene: TRBD2; CDR3 protein: CASSAAERGAQETQYF
V gene: TRBV5-1; J gene: TRBJ1-2; D gene: TRBD1; CDR3 protein: CASSLEGGGYTF
V gene: TRBV13; J gene: TRBJ1-2; D gene: TRBD1; CDR3 protein: CASSSQEDRVYGYTF
V gene: TRBV27; J gene: TRBJ2-1; D gene: -; CDR3 protein: CASSLLENPYNEQFF
V gene: TRBV28; J gene: TRBJ2-7; D gene: TRBD1; CDR3 protein: CASKDRVINEQYF
V gene: TRBV7-9; J gene: TRBJ2-5; D gene: TRBD1; CDR3 protein: CASSPLPGQGEETQYF
V gene: TRBV6-1; J gene: TRBJ2-2; D gene: TRBD2; CDR3 protein: CASSESPWEGGELFF
V gene: TRBV7-8; J gene: TRBJ1-1; D gene: -; CDR3 protein: CASSPSGHPNTEAFF
V gene: TRBV5-1; J gene: TRBJ2-5; D gene: -; CDR3 protein: CASSEGRSSWETQYF
V gene: TRBV7-6; J gene: TRBJ1-4; D gene: TRBD1; CDR3 protein: CASGQGTNEKLFF
V gene: TRBV6-1; J gene: TRBJ2-7; D gene: -; CDR3 protein: CASSEVTGYEQYF
V gene: TRBV5-1; J gene: TRBJ2-7; D gene: TRBD2; CDR3 protein: CASSLYSGTTSSYEQYF
V gene: TRBV18; J gene: TRBJ1-2; D gene: TRBD1; CDR3 protein: CASSGTGTGGYGYTF
V gene: TRBV11-2; J gene: TRBJ2-7; D gene: TRBD1; CDR3 protein: CASSSGQGSYEQYF
V gene: TRBV5-4; J gene: TRBJ1-1; D gene: -; CDR3 protein: CASSLDRNTEAFF
V gene: TRBV29-1; J gene: TRBJ1-2; D gene: TRBD1; CDR3 protein: CSVGRRDRDYGYTF
V gene: TRBV29-1; J gene: TRBJ2-2; D gene: -; CDR3 protein: CSVEDGRTEAGELFF
V gene: TRBV9; J gene: TRBJ2-7; D gene: -; CDR3 protein: CASSPRRDEQYF
V gene: TRBV29-1; J gene: TRBJ2-1; D gene: -; CDR3 protein: CSAEGTGGQFF
V gene: TRBV7-9; J gene: TRBJ1-1; D gene: -; CDR3 protein: CASTAEANTEAFF
V gene: TRBV5-1; J gene: TRBJ2-6; D gene: TRBD1; CDR3 protein: CASSAGQGAFGANVLTF
V gene: TRBV5-1; J gene: TRBJ2-7; D gene: -; CDR3 protein: CASSDDPFEYEQYF
V gene: TRBV15; J gene: TRBJ1-4; D gene: -; CDR3 protein: CATSRDRGGEKLFF
V gene: TRBV19; J gene: TRBJ1-2; D gene: -; CDR3 protein: CASRDLGGDYGYTF
V gene: TRBV5-6; J gene: TRBJ1-1; D gene: -; CDR3 protein: CASSPGGGDSTEAFF
V gene: TRBV30; J gene: TRBJ1-5; D gene: -; CDR3 protein: CAWSLSSGGNQPQHF
V gene: TRBV6-1; J gene: TRBJ1-1; D gene: -; CDR3 protein: CASSEAQGARTEAFF
V gene: TRBV19; J gene: TRBJ2-3; D gene: -; CDR3 protein: CASSLTSTDTQYF
V gene: TRBV13; J gene: TRBJ1-6; D gene: TRBD1; CDR3 protein: CASSTTGTGYSPLHF
V gene: TRBV5-1; J gene: TRBJ2-7; D gene: -; CDR3 protein: CASRGGYEQYF
V gene: TRBV7-3; J gene: TRBJ1-1; D gene: -; CDR3 protein: CASSSNRQLEAFF
V gene: TRBV9; J gene: TRBJ2-6; D gene: TRBD1; CDR3 protein: CASSTRTGTGANVLTF
V gene: TRBV4-3; J gene: TRBJ2-1; D gene: -; CDR3 protein: CASSQEAGQYNEQFF
V gene: TRBV5-6; J gene: TRBJ2-5; D gene: TRBD2; CDR3 protein: CASSLGLAGVSYQETQYF
V gene: TRBV4-3; J gene: TRBJ2-1; D gene: -; CDR3 protein: CASSQDQDSSYNEQFF
V gene: TRBV5-6; J gene: TRBJ2-7; D gene: -; CDR3 protein: CASSLSTVEQYF
V gene: TRBV7-6; J gene: TRBJ2-7; D gene: TRBD2; CDR3 protein: CASSSLAEDYEQYF
V gene: TRBV13; J gene: TRBJ2-1; D gene: -; CDR3 protein: CASSLGSLTYNEQFF
V gene: TRBV13; J gene: TRBJ1-6; D gene: TRBD1; CDR3 protein: CASSLGPARGLNNSPLHF
V gene: TRBV6-5; J gene: TRBJ2-7; D gene: TRBD1; CDR3 protein: CASSWSRTGDLYEQYF
V gene: TRBV9; J gene: TRBJ2-2; D gene: TRBD2; CDR3 protein: CASSGRLAPSRELFF
V gene: TRBV5-1; J gene: TRBJ1-1; D gene: -; CDR3 protein: CASSLGQLSSTEAFF